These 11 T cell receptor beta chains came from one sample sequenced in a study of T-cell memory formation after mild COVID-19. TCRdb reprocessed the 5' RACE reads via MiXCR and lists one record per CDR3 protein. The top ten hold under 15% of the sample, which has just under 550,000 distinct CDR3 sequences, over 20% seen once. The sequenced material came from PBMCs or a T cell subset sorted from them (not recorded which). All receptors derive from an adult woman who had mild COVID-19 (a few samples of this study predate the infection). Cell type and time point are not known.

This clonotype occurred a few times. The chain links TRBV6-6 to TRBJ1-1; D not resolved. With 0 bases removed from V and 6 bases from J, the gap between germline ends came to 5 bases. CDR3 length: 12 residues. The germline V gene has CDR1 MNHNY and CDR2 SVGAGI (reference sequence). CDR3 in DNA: TGTGCCAGCAGTTACTCGAGGGCTGAAGCTTTCTTT. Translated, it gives CASSYSRAEAFF.

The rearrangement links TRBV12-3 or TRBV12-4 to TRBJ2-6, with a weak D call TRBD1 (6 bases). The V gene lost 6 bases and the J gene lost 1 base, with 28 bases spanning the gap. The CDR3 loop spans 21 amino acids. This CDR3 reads CASSRNYGTPELDSGANVLTF. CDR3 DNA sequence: TGTGCCAGCAGCCGGAACTACGGGACACCGGAACTTGATTCTGGGGCCAACGTCCTGACTTTC.

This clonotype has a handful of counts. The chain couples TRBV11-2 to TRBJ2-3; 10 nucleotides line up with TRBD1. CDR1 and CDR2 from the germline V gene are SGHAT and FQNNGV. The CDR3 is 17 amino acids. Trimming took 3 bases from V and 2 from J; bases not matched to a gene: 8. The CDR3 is CASSLDDRGRLTDTQYF. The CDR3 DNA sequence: TGTGCCAGCAGCTTGGATGACAGGGGGCGCCTCACAGATACGCAGTATTTT.

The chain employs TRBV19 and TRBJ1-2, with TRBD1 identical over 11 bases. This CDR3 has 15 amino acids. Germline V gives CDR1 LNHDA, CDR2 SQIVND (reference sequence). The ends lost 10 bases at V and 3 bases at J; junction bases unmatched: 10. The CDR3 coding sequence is TGTGCCACGGCCGCCGGGACAGGGGGTTACTATGGCTACACCTTC. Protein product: CATAAGTGGYYGYTF.

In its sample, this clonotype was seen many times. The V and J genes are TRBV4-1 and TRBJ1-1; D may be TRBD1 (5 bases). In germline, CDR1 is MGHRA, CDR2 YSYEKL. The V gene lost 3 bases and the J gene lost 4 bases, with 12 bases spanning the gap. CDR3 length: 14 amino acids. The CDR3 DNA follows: TGCGCCAGCAGCCAGAACAGCAGGGTCACTGAAGCTTTCTTT. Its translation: CASSQNSRVTEAFF.

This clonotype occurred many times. The CDR3 loop reads CASSTNSYEQYF. DNA of the CDR3: TGTGCCAGCAGTACAAACTCCTACGAGCAGTACTTC. The chain has TRBV6-5 and TRBJ2-7; D is undetermined. Germline CDR1 is MNHEY and CDR2 is SVGAGI. V was clipped by 5 bases and J by 0 bases, with 5 bases between them. The CDR3 length is 12 residues.

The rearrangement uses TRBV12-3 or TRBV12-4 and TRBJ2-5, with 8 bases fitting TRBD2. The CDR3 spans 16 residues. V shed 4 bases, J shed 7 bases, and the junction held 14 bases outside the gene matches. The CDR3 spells CASSSSSGGFVWTQYF. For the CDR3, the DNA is TGTGCCAGCAGTTCTTCCAGCGGGGGTTTTGTTTGGACCCAGTACTTC.

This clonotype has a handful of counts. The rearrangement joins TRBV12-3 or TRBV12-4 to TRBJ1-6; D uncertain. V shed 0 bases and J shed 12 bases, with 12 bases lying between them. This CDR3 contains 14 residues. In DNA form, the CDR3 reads TGTGCCAGCAGTTTAGCGCGTAGAGGTGGACCCCTCCACTTT. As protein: CASSLARRGGPLHF.

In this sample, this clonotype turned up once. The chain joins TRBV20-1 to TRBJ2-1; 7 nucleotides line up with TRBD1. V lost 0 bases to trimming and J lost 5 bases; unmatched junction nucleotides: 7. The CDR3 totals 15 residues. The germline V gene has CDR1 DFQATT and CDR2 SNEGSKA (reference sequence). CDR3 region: CSARETGQSNNEQFF. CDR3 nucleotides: TGCAGTGCTAGAGAGACGGGACAGTCTAACAATGAGCAGTTCTTC.

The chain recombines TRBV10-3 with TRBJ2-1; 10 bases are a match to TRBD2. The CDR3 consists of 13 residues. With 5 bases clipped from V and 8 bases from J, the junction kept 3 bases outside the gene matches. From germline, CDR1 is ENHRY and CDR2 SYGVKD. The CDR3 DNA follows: TGTGCCATCAGTCTAGCGGGAGCACATGAGCAGTTCTTC. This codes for CAISLAGAHEQFF.

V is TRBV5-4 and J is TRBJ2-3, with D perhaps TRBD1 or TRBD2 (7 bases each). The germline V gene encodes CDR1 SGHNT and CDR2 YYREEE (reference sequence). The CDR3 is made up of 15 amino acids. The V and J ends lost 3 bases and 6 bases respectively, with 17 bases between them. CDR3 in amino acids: CASSSPYRGGDTQYF. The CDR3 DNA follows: TGTGCCAGCAGCTCGCCATACAGGGGAGGGGATACGCAGTATTTT. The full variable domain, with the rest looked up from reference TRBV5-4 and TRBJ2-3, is ETGVTQSPTHLIKTRGQQVTLRCSSQSGHNTVSWYQQALGQGPQFIFQYYREEENGRGNFPPRFSGLQFPNYSSELNVNALELDDSALYLCASSSPYRGGDTQYFGPGTRLTVL.